Listed here are 15 T cell receptor beta chains from one sample, sequenced in a study of cytomegalovirus exposure and HLA in healthy donors (dated by TCRdb to 2016 to 2017). Library method: the immunoSEQ multiplex PCR assay. For the multiplex PCR, a mixture combining 60 forward primers for TCR Vbeta segments and 13 reverse primers for TCR Jbeta segments was used. Sourced from immuneACCESS, this table was stored by TCRdb with only in-frame sequences that have V and J called. A share of the clones is absent; for the studies checked, an unresolved V gene accounts for under half, and the remainder has no known explanation. Counted in this sample were about 170,000 clones; around 78% of them appeared once. Approximately 2.2% of the sample is in the top ten clones. The sample consisted of PBMCs. These receptors all stem from a woman between 25 and 40 years old in good health and CMV-seropositive.

This rearrangement joins TRBV5-8 to TRBJ1-1, with 9 bases that match TRBD1. From germline, CDR1 is SGHTS and CDR2 YDEGEE. CDR3 length: 16 amino acids. The trim removed 1 base at V and 0 bases at J, leaving 4 bases unmatched. The CDR3 spells CASSLWRTGVNTEAFF. The CDR3, as DNA: TGTGCCAGCAGCTTGTGGCGGACAGGGGTGAACACTGAAGCTTTCTTT.

V is TRBV27 and J is TRBJ1-1; D is perhaps TRBD1 (5 bases). CDR3 length: 16 amino acids. CDR1 and CDR2 (germline): MNHEY, SMNVEV (reference sequence). V was cut by 6 bases and J by 4 bases, with 21 bases left in between. In DNA form, the CDR3 reads TGTGCCAGCAGGCTGGTTGCCGGGGGAGGGTTCACTGAAGCTTTCTTT. Its protein is CASRLVAGGGFTEAFF.

The chain is built from TRBV2 and TRBJ2-7; 11 nucleotides agree with TRBD2. The CDR3 covers 16 residues. Germline CDR1 is SNHLY and CDR2 is FYNNEI. V lost 2 bases and J lost 2; bases outside the gene matches: 5. The CDR3 bases are TGTGCCAGCAGTGAACAGGCACTAGCGGGGGCCTACGAGCAGTACTTC. Protein product: CASSEQALAGAYEQYF.

The chain couples TRBV18 to TRBJ2-7; TRBD1 aligns across 7 bases. The CDR3 totals 13 residues. After removal of 3 bases from V and 4 bases from J, the junction contained 3 bases not matched to a gene. Per the germline V gene, CDR1 is KGHSH and CDR2 is LQKENI. The CDR3 DNA reads TGTGCCAGCTCACCGGGACAGATATACGAGCAGTACTTC. This sequence encodes CASSPGQIYEQYF. The whole variable domain, filled in from reference TRBV18 and TRBJ2-7, reads NAGVMQNPRHLVRRRGQEARLRCSPMKGHSHVYWYRQLPEEGLKFMVYLQKENIIDESGMPKERFSAEFPKEGPSILRIQQVVRGDSAAYFCASSPGQIYEQYFGPGTRLTVT.

A few counts support this clone. This chain joins TRBV6-6 and TRBJ1-5, with D hard to call. Germline CDR1 is MNHNY and CDR2 is SVGAGI (reference sequence). This CDR3 spans 14 amino acids. Deletions cut 2 bases from V and 5 bases from J, with 10 bases between. This chain's CDR3 is CASSYKNRDQPQHF. Written as DNA, the CDR3 is TGTGCCAGCAGTTACAAGAATCGCGATCAGCCCCAGCATTTT.

A few counts support this clone. This chain links TRBV27 with TRBJ1-6, with 8 bases aligning to TRBD1. Per germline, CDR1 MNHEY and CDR2 SMNVEV (reference sequence). The V segment lost 3 bases and the J segment 0 bases; nucleotides outside the gene matches: 10. There are 19 residues in the CDR3. The CDR3 here is CASSLGQAKGSSYNSPLHF. DNA of the CDR3: TGTGCCAGCAGTTTGGGACAGGCAAAGGGGAGCTCCTATAATTCACCCCTCCACTTT.

A word on this clone: Germline and junction disagree at one end, which may indicate a read error. This sequence joins TRBV10-3 and TRBJ2-5, with D perhaps matching TRBD2 (7 bases). CDR3 length equals 17 residues. Germline CDR1 is ENHRY and CDR2 is SYGVKD. In DNA, the CDR3 is TGTGCCATCAGTCCCATTGGGGCGGGGGCCCTCAGGGAGACCAAGTACTTC. Translated: CAISPIGAGALRETKYF.

The J gene is TRBJ2-7, the V gene TRBV30, with D hard to call. CDR1 is GTSNPN, CDR2 SVGIG, per germline (reference sequence). The V end lost 2 bases, the J end lost 0 bases, and 8 bases lay between the germline ends. The CDR3 spans 13 residues. In DNA, the CDR3 is TGTGCCTGGAGTAAACAGCTCTCCTACGAGCAGTACTTC. This gives the protein CAWSKQLSYEQYF.

The chain employs TRBV2 and TRBJ1-6, with D maybe TRBD1 (6 bases). This CDR3 comprises 14 residues. V was cut by 10 bases and J by 6 bases, with 16 bases left in between. Germline CDR1 and CDR2: SNHLY and FYNNEI. The CDR3 loop reads CAIPITGINSPLHF. CDR3 DNA sequence: TGTGCCATACCGATAACAGGGATTAATTCACCCCTCCACTTT.

The chain links TRBV7-2 to TRBJ2-5; 10 bases map to TRBD1. V gave up 4 bases and J gave up 5 bases; unmatched junction bases: 7. Per germline, CDR1 SGHTA and CDR2 FQGNSA. The CDR3 length is 15 residues. The CDR3: CASSSEGGQGETQYF. CDR3 sequence (DNA): TGTGCCAGCAGCTCAGAAGGGGGACAGGGGGAGACCCAGTACTTC.

This sequence joins TRBV10-2 and TRBJ1-2; 12 bases are shared with TRBD1. Germline loops: CDR1 WSHSY, CDR2 SAAADI. The V and J ends lost 4 bases and 4 bases, in that order; junction bases with no gene match: 10. The CDR3 is 17 residues long. The CDR3 spells CASSGQGQGASRYGYTF. CDR3 nucleotides: TGCGCCAGCAGTGGGCAGGGACAGGGGGCATCCCGCTATGGCTACACCTTC.

The chain couples TRBV19 to TRBJ2-3, with 9 positions matching TRBD2. The CDR3 contains 13 residues. Losses at the gene ends were 4 bases for V and 9 bases for J; bases not matched to a gene: 5. Germline CDR1 and CDR2: LNHDA and SQIVND (reference sequence). The CDR3 loop is CASSSGREETQYF. The CDR3 DNA reads TGTGCCAGTAGTAGCGGGAGGGAGGAAACGCAGTATTTT. Full variable domain (rest looked up from reference TRBV19 and TRBJ2-3): DGGITQSPKYLFRKEGQNVTLSCEQNLNHDAMYWYRQDPGQGLRLIYYSQIVNDFQKGDIAEGYSVSREKKESFPLTVTSAQKNPTAFYLCASSSGREETQYFGPGTRLTVL.

The J gene is TRBJ2-5, the V gene TRBV25-1; no clear D. The CDR3 runs 11 residues. Between the trimmed V and J ends, which lost 4 bases and 5 bases, there was a span of 5 bases. Germline V gene data show CDR1 as MGHDK and CDR2 as SYGVNS. CDR3 DNA: TGTGCCAGCAGTGCCTTGGAGACCCAGTACTTC. Translated, it gives CASSALETQYF.

The CDR3 loop is CASSFWTGEETQYF. DNA for the CDR3: TGTGCCAGTAGTTTCTGGACAGGGGAAGAGACCCAGTACTTC. The chain employs TRBV19 and TRBJ2-5; 9 nucleotides match TRBD1. Germline CDR1 LNHDA, CDR2 SQIVND (reference sequence). The CDR3 consists of 14 residues. J lost 3 bases, V lost 5 bases, and 4 bases had no gene match.

This clone was seen only a few times. The chain recombines TRBV30 with TRBJ2-1; 12 bases fit TRBD2. Germline CDR1 GTSNPN, CDR2 SVGIG (reference sequence). Trimming removed 7 bases from V and 9 bases from J; junction bases left unmatched: 4. The CDR3 extends over 12 amino acids. The CDR3 is CASTSGSSEQFF. The CDR3 nucleotides read TGTGCCTCGACTAGCGGGAGTTCTGAGCAGTTCTTC. The full variable domain, completed using reference TRBV30 and TRBJ2-1, is SQTIHQWPATLVQPVGSPLSLECTVEGTSNPNLYWYRQAAGRGLQLLFYSVGIGQISSEVPQNLSASRPQDRQFILSSKKLLLSDSGFYLCASTSGSSEQFFGPGTRLTVL.